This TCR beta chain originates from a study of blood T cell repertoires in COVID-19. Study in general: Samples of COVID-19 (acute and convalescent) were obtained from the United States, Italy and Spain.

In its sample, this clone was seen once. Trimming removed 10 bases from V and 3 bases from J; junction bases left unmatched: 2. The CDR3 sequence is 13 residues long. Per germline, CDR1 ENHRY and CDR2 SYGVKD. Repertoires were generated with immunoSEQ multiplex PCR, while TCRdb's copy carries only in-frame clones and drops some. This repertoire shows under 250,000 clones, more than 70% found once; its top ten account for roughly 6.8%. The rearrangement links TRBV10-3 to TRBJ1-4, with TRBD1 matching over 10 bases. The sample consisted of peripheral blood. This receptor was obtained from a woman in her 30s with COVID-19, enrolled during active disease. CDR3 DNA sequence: TGTGCCACAGGGACAGGGGCTAATGAAAAACTGTTTTTT. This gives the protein CATGTGANEKLFF.